These 18 T cell receptor beta chains originate from one sample sequenced in a study of CD8 T cells in ankylosing spondylitis. In TCRdb, the 5' RACE reads were re-called with MiXCR into one record per CDR3 protein. The data contain 450,000 or so distinct CDR3 sequences, more than 25% of them singletons. Study-wide results and limits: Seemingly characteristic of ankylosing spondylitis blood was a TCR beta motif consisting of about 8 highly homologous variants.

Their cognate antigens are unknown. Sequenced material: blood, either unsorted or a sorted T cell fraction (not recorded which). These receptors all stem from a male donor with ankylosing spondylitis.

This clonotype was observed a few times. The chain joins TRBV20-1 to TRBJ1-6; D call uncertain. V dropped 1 base and J dropped 9 bases, with 7 bases sitting between them. Germline values: CDR1 DFQATT, CDR2 SNEGSKA (reference sequence). The CDR3 covers 12 residues. The CDR3 nucleotides are TGCAGTGCTAGAGGGGAGGGTTCACCCCTCCACTTT. Amino acids: CSARGEGSPLHF.

This clonotype was counted once. V is TRBV19 and J is TRBJ2-1; the match to TRBD2 covers 8 bases. This CDR3 has 17 residues. V was pared by 0 bases and J by 4 bases, with 8 bases of the junction left unmatched. CDR1 and CDR2 from the germline V gene are LNHDA and SQIVND (reference sequence). This CDR3 is CASSIDVAGGAYNEQFF. Written as DNA, the CDR3 is TGTGCCAGTAGTATAGATGTCGCGGGAGGCGCTTACAATGAGCAGTTCTTC.

This rearrangement joins TRBV24-1 to TRBJ2-2, with D hard to call. The CDR3 has 13 amino acids. Germline V lookup: CDR1 KGHDR, CDR2 SFDVKD. Trimming left V 8 bases short and J 8 bases short, with 14 bases between. The CDR3 spells CATNLGPGGELFF. The CDR3 DNA reads as TGTGCCACCAACCTCGGCCCTGGGGGGGAGCTGTTTTTT.

The V and J genes are TRBV10-1 and TRBJ2-7; maybe TRBD2 (5 bases). Germline V gene data show CDR1 as WNHNN and CDR2 as SYGVQD (reference sequence). CDR3 length equals 13 residues. Trimming took 3 bases from V and 12 from J, leaving 18 bases between them. The CDR3 is CASSDLDSSWPYF. In DNA, the CDR3 is TGCGCCAGCAGTGACCTGGACTCCTCTTGGCCGTACTTC.

V is TRBV12-3 or TRBV12-4 and J is TRBJ1-6; no definite D call. Trimming pared 6 bases from V and 8 bases from J, leaving 8 bases between. The CDR3 loop spans 12 amino acids. The CDR3 region is CASRGNDSPLHF. The CDR3, as DNA: TGTGCCAGCAGGGGAAACGATTCACCCCTCCACTTT.

V is TRBV13 and J is TRBJ1-1; 11 bases agree with TRBD1. The length of the CDR3 is 14 residues. Germline CDR1 PRHDT, CDR2 FYEKMQ (reference sequence). V dropped 4 bases and J dropped 3; count of bases not matched to a gene: 1. Here the CDR3 reads CASSSDRGHTEAFF. CDR3 bases: TGTGCCAGCAGCTCGGACAGGGGGCACACTGAAGCTTTCTTT.

J is TRBJ2-1 and V is TRBV27; 9 nucleotides align to TRBD1. V gave up 6 bases and J gave up 4 bases; unmatched junction bases: 7. Germline assignment: CDR1 MNHEY and CDR2 SMNVEV (reference sequence). The CDR3 is 15 residues long. Here the CDR3 reads CASSPRTGEYNEQFF. In DNA, the CDR3 is TGTGCCAGCAGCCCTAGGACAGGGGAATACAATGAGCAGTTCTTC.

The chain recombines TRBV2 with TRBJ1-1, with D hard to call. V was cut by 6 bases and J by 0 bases, with 8 bases left in between. Germline assignment: CDR1 SNHLY and CDR2 FYNNEI. This CDR3 is built from 13 residues. CDR3 coding DNA: TGTGCCAGCAGCCCCTCCGTGAACACTGAAGCTTTCTTT. Its protein product is CASSPSVNTEAFF.

The CDR3 protein is CSARNPTSGTIYEQFF. In nucleotides, the CDR3 is TGCAGTGCTAGAAATCCGACTAGCGGGACGATCTATGAGCAGTTCTTC. The chain joins TRBV20-1 to TRBJ2-1, with 11 bases lining up with TRBD2. Trimming at V came to 2 bases and at J to 8 bases, leaving 11 bases not matched to a gene. Germline assignment: CDR1 DFQATT and CDR2 SNEGSKA (reference sequence). CDR3 length: 16 residues.

The chain recombines TRBV24-1 with TRBJ2-5; D is uncertain. Germline V gene data show CDR1 as KGHDR and CDR2 as SFDVKD. The CDR3 has 11 residues. V gave up 8 bases and J gave up 4 bases, with 7 bases separating them. CDR3 DNA sequence: TGTGCCACCAAGTCTGGAGAGACCCAGTACTTC. Amino acids: CATKSGETQYF.

The rearrangement joins TRBV20-1 to TRBJ2-6; the D is unclear. This CDR3 contains 12 residues. Germline assignment: CDR1 DFQATT and CDR2 SNEGSKA (reference sequence). Trimming stripped 6 bases from V and 0 bases from J, with 3 bases between. Here the CDR3 DNA reads TGCAGTGCAATCTCTGGGGCCAACGTCCTGACTTTC. It encodes CSAISGANVLTF.

J is TRBJ1-2 and V is TRBV20-1, with D maybe TRBD1 (5 bases). This CDR3 has 15 amino acids. Trimming took off 3 bases at V and 7 bases at J, with 21 bases between the two ends. Germline V gene data show CDR1 as DFQATT and CDR2 as SNEGSKA (reference sequence). The CDR3 DNA follows: TGCAGTGCTAGTAATCCGATGCAGGGCCCAGGTGGCTACACCTTC. Protein product: CSASNPMQGPGGYTF.

This clonotype was counted only a few times. This chain joins TRBV7-9 and TRBJ2-5; D is possibly TRBD2 (7 bases). Looked up from germline, CDR1 is SEHNR and CDR2 is FQNEAQ (reference sequence). Trimming removed 8 bases at V and 3 bases at J, with 13 bases between. The CDR3 totals 13 residues. This chain's CDR3 is CASGRGGEETQYF. Here the CDR3 DNA reads TGTGCCAGCGGCAGAGGGGGGGAAGAGACCCAGTACTTC. The variable domain in full, completed from reference TRBV7-9 and TRBJ2-5, reads DTGVSQNPRHKITKRGQNVTFRCDPISEHNRLYWYRQTLGQGPEFLTYFQNEAQLEKSRLLSDRFSAERPKGSFSTLEIQRTEQGDSAMYLCASGRGGEETQYFGPGTRLLVL.

This clonotype appeared a few times. The V gene is TRBV7-9, the J gene TRBJ2-7; a weak D match, TRBD2 (5 bases). There are 13 residues in the CDR3. CDR1 and CDR2 (germline): SEHNR, FQNEAQ (reference sequence). V lost 1 base and J lost 5, with 9 bases in between. The chain's CDR3 is CASSLGMRDEQYF. The CDR3, as DNA: TGTGCCAGCAGCTTAGGCATGCGGGACGAGCAGTACTTC.

The chain has TRBV11-1 and TRBJ2-7; TRBD1 aligns across 8 bases. The length of the CDR3 is 14 residues. CDR1 is SGHAT and CDR2 is FQDESV in the germline V gene (reference sequence). J lost 2 bases, V lost 5 bases, and 5 bases had no gene match. The DNA for the CDR3 is TGTGCCAGCAGCCGCGGGACAGGCCCCTACGAGCAGTACTTC. As protein: CASSRGTGPYEQYF.

This clonotype appeared many times. The V call is TRBV29-1, the J call TRBJ1-2, with D uncertain. Trimming left V 4 bases short and J 3 bases short, with 9 bases between. The V gene's germline CDR1 is SQVTM and CDR2 ANQGSEA. The CDR3 totals 12 residues. The CDR3 region is CSVAGSYYGYTF. Written as DNA, the CDR3 is TGCAGCGTTGCCGGCTCCTACTATGGCTACACCTTC.

The table lists this clonotype with a few counts. The J gene is TRBJ2-5, the V gene TRBV29-1; D possibly corresponds to TRBD1 (6 bases). The CDR3 runs 13 residues. Per the germline V gene, CDR1 is SQVTM and CDR2 is ANQGSEA. Deletions cut 5 bases from V and 0 bases from J, with 10 bases between. The CDR3 reads CSVFGTYQETQYF. CDR3 sequence (DNA): TGCAGCGTTTTTGGGACATACCAAGAGACCCAGTACTTC.

The sample holds one count of this clonotype. The chain combines TRBV15 with TRBJ2-3, with 9 bases lining up with TRBD2. Losses at the gene ends were 0 bases for V and 5 bases for J; bases not matched to a gene: 6. The CDR3 loop spans 16 amino acids. Germline V gene lookup returns CDR1 LNHNV and CDR2 YYDKDF (reference sequence). Here the CDR3 reads CATSRDVTSGLDTQYF. DNA for the CDR3: TGTGCCACCAGCAGAGATGTTACTAGCGGGCTAGATACGCAGTATTTT.